A single sample gave rise to the 27 T cell receptor beta chains below, sequenced in a study of blood T cell repertoires in COVID-19. The data were produced by immunoSEQ multiplex PCR, yet TCRdb's version contains in-frame clones alone and is incomplete. The sample has about 270,000 clones; 81% are singletons. The sample comprised peripheral blood. The receptors stem from a woman between 55 and 75 years old with active or convalescent COVID-19.

The rearrangement links TRBV19 to TRBJ1-1; TRBD1 agrees at 7 bases. Germline V gene data show CDR1 as LNHDA and CDR2 as SQIVND (reference sequence). The CDR3 sequence is 14 residues long. V was clipped by 2 bases and J by 6 bases; unmatched bases: 6. The CDR3, as DNA: TGTGCCAGTAGTATAACAGGGGTCCCTTCTGAAGCTTTCTTT. Protein sequence: CASSITGVPSEAFF.

The chain recombines TRBV5-6 with TRBJ1-1; D perhaps matches TRBD1 (6 bases). This CDR3 comprises 13 residues. The V gene's germline CDR1 is SGHDT and CDR2 YYEEEE. Trimming stripped 1 base from V and 8 bases from J, with 12 bases between. CDR3 bases: TGTGCCAGCAGCTTGTTGGCGGGGGCGGAAGCTTTCTTT. Amino acids: CASSLLAGAEAFF.

The CDR3 region is CALPTGTDTQYF. The CDR3 DNA follows: TGTGCCCTTCCAACAGGCACAGATACGCAGTATTTT. V usage is TRBV12-5 and J usage is TRBJ2-3; D is unclear. The CDR3 covers 12 residues. Germline V lookup: CDR1 LGHNT, CDR2 FRNRAP.

This chain connects TRBV5-8 to TRBJ2-1; TRBD2 matches 7 bases. Losses at the gene ends were 4 bases for V and 5 bases for J; bases not matched to a gene: 12. The germline gives CDR1 SGHTS, CDR2 YDEGEE. CDR3 length: 16 residues. The CDR3 DNA sequence: TGTGCCAGCAGCATACTGGGACTAAGGACGAACAATGAGCAGTTCTTC. Its protein product is CASSILGLRTNNEQFF. Variable domain in full (rest from reference TRBV5-8 and TRBJ2-1): EAGVTQSPTHLIKTRGQQATLRCSPISGHTSVYWYQQALGLGLQFLLWYDEGEERNRGNFPPRFSGRQFPNYSSELNVNALELEDSALYLCASSILGLRTNNEQFFGPGTRLTVL.

The V and J genes are TRBV25-1 and TRBJ1-1; 10 bases are shared with TRBD1. The germline CDR1 and CDR2 sequences are MGHDK and SYGVNS. The CDR3 has 13 amino acids. V shed 3 bases, J shed 10 bases, and the junction held 5 bases outside the gene matches. The CDR3 region is CASSEGQGRRAFF. Written as DNA, the CDR3 is TGTGCCAGCAGTGAGGGACAGGGGCGGCGAGCTTTCTTT.

This clone was detected only once. The V call is TRBV18, the J call TRBJ2-3; 8 bases line up with TRBD2. Germline CDR1 is KGHSH and CDR2 is LQKENI. CDR3 size: 16 residues. The V gene end was trimmed by 1 base and the J gene end by 0 bases; junction bases not matched to a gene: 3. The CDR3 region is CASSPRQRGSTDTQYF. The CDR3 bases are TGTGCCAGCTCACCACGTCAGCGGGGGAGCACAGATACGCAGTATTTT.

This rearrangement joins TRBV2 to TRBJ1-4, with a weak D call TRBD1 (6 bases). Germline V lookup: CDR1 SNHLY, CDR2 FYNNEI. This CDR3 has 15 residues. V shed 6 bases and J shed 8 bases, with 19 bases lying between them. The DNA for the CDR3 is TGTGCCAGCAGCATCCAGGGGATGAGGGAAGAAAAACTGTTTTTT. Its translation is CASSIQGMREEKLFF.

CDR3 coding DNA: TGTGCCAGCAGCCCGGGGGGGTACACTGAAGCTTTCTTT. Translation gives CASSPGGYTEAFF. V and J are TRBV7-6 and TRBJ1-1; weak D call: TRBD1 (5 bases). CDR1 and CDR2 (germline): SGHVS, FNYEAQ. There are 13 residues in the CDR3. V was trimmed by 5 bases and J by 3 bases, leaving 10 bases between them.

The CDR3 sequence is CATSRDHRWSTEAFF. The CDR3 bases are TGTGCCACCAGCAGAGATCACAGGTGGAGCACTGAAGCTTTCTTT. The rearrangement uses TRBV15 and TRBJ1-1; D perhaps matches TRBD1 (5 bases). V was shortened by 0 bases and J by 4 bases, with 12 bases between the two germline ends. Germline V gene data show CDR1 as LNHNV and CDR2 as YYDKDF (reference sequence). The CDR3 length is 15 residues.

The chain couples TRBV29-1 to TRBJ1-1, with 9 bases identical to TRBD1. Germline CDR1 reads SQVTM; CDR2 reads ANQGSEA. The ends lost 5 bases at V and 3 bases at J; junction bases unmatched: 13. The CDR3 covers 16 residues. The CDR3 DNA reads TGCAGCGTTTCCCCACAGGGGGCTGGTTCGGACACTGAAGCTTTCTTT. This translates into CSVSPQGAGSDTEAFF. The whole variable domain, remainder taken from reference TRBV29-1 and TRBJ1-1, is SAVISQKPSRDICQRGTSLTIQCQVDSQVTMMFWYRQQPGQSLTLIATANQGSEATYESGFVIDKFPISRPNLTFSTLTVSNMSPEDSSIYLCSVSPQGAGSDTEAFFGQGTRLTVV.

The V and J genes are TRBV19 and TRBJ1-2; 10 bases are shared with TRBD1. The germline gives CDR1 LNHDA, CDR2 SQIVND (reference sequence). This CDR3 is built from 14 residues. V was pared by 4 bases and J by 6 bases, with 5 bases of the junction left unmatched. CDR3 sequence: CASSKLGQGHGYTF. CDR3 coding DNA: TGTGCCAGTAGTAAACTGGGACAGGGGCATGGCTACACCTTC.

V usage is TRBV13 and J usage is TRBJ1-6, with no clear D. CDR3 length equals 13 residues. Germline V gene sequence: CDR1 PRHDT, CDR2 FYEKMQ (reference sequence). The V end lost 7 bases, the J end lost 4 bases, and 8 bases lay between the germline ends. In DNA form, the CDR3 reads TGTGCCAGCAACCTCGGTTATAATTCACCCCTCCACTTT. Residues: CASNLGYNSPLHF.

The V call is TRBV6-2 or TRBV6-3, the J call TRBJ1-2, with D possibly TRBD1 on 6 matching bases. V dropped 2 bases and J dropped 5 bases, with 15 bases sitting between them. Germline values: CDR1 MNHEY, CDR2 SVGEGT. This CDR3 region has 15 residues. The CDR3 region is CASSYRVVGGYGYTF. DNA for the CDR3: TGTGCCAGCAGTTACCGAGTGGTAGGGGGTTATGGCTACACCTTC.

The chain carries TRBV3-1 (or the pseudogene TRBV3-2) and TRBJ2-7; 10 bases match TRBD1. The CDR3 totals 15 residues. The junction had 5 bases not matched to a gene; V was cut back by 3 bases and J by 3 bases. CDR1 LGHDT and CDR2 YNNKEL come from the germline V gene (reference sequence). The DNA for the CDR3 is TGTGCCAGCAGCCAGGGGGGGACAGGGGACTACGAGCAGTACTTC. It yields the protein CASSQGGTGDYEQYF.

The chain recombines TRBV6-2 or TRBV6-3 with TRBJ1-1, with a possible D match to TRBD1 (5 bases). This CDR3 has 14 residues. The germline V gene has CDR1 MNHEY and CDR2 SVGEGT. V was cut by 5 bases and J by 4 bases, with 14 bases left in between. The CDR3 DNA reads TGTGCCAGCAGTCCCCCCCGGGGGACCACTGAAGCTTTCTTT. Its translation is CASSPPRGTTEAFF.

The chain carries TRBV5-1 and TRBJ2-7; D perhaps matches TRBD1 (5 bases). V dropped 1 base and J dropped 2 bases, with 10 bases sitting between them. Germline CDR1 SGHRS, CDR2 YFSETQ. The CDR3 is 14 amino acids. The CDR3 here is CASSLNRLTYEQYF. The CDR3 DNA follows: TGCGCCAGCAGCTTGAACAGGTTGACCTACGAGCAGTACTTC.

The rearrangement links TRBV6-1 to TRBJ1-2; unclear D gene. Germline V gives CDR1 MNHNS, CDR2 SASEGT. The length of the CDR3 is 14 residues. V lost 2 bases and J 0 bases, leaving 7 bases between the germline ends. CDR3 loop: CASSEIGANYGYTF. CDR3 in DNA: TGTGCCAGCAGTGAAATCGGGGCTAACTATGGCTACACCTTC.

V is TRBV9 and J is TRBJ2-7; TRBD1 agrees at 7 bases. CDR3 length: 15 residues. Germline CDR1 and CDR2: SGDLS and YYNGEE. Germline trimming cut 4 bases from V and 0 bases from J; bases unmatched to any gene: 7. The CDR3 reads CASSLGQSSSYEQYF. The CDR3 DNA reads as TGTGCCAGCAGCCTGGGACAGTCAAGCTCCTACGAGCAGTACTTC.

The V gene is TRBV9, the J gene TRBJ1-2; D remains unclear. Germline V gene data show CDR1 as SGDLS and CDR2 as YYNGEE. The CDR3 runs 13 residues. V lost 4 bases and J 8 bases, leaving 15 bases between the germline ends. Written as DNA, the CDR3 is TGTGCCAGCAGCCCCCGCGCAGGCGAGGGCTACACCTTC. Encoded protein: CASSPRAGEGYTF.

This clone was seen only once. This rearrangement joins TRBV29-1 to TRBJ1-1; D not resolved. Germline values: CDR1 SQVTM, CDR2 ANQGSEA. The V end lost 1 base, the J end lost 0 bases, and 6 bases lay between the germline ends. The CDR3 contains 13 residues. As DNA, the CDR3 is TGCAGCGTTGAAGGCAGAATGAACACTGAAGCTTTCTTT. This gives the protein CSVEGRMNTEAFF.

This chain links TRBV19 with TRBJ1-1; D is perhaps TRBD1 (6 bases). The CDR3 loop spans 13 amino acids. The V end lost 9 bases, the J end lost 5 bases, and 16 bases lay between the germline ends. Germline V gives CDR1 LNHDA, CDR2 SQIVND (reference sequence). The CDR3 here is CASKQGGGTEAFF. The CDR3 DNA reads TGTGCCAGCAAACAGGGAGGGGGGACTGAAGCTTTCTTT.

The genes are TRBV10-3 and TRBJ2-7; D may be TRBD2 (6 bases). Per the germline V gene, CDR1 is ENHRY and CDR2 is SYGVKD. The CDR3 has 13 amino acids. V was shortened by 5 bases and J by 7 bases, with 15 bases between the two germline ends. CDR3 sequence (DNA): TGTGCCATCAGTCCGGACTCTAGCGAAGAGCAGTACTTC. This codes for CAISPDSSEEQYF.

This sequence joins TRBV7-9 and TRBJ1-2; D not resolved. V lost 3 bases and J 4 bases, leaving 18 bases between the germline ends. This CDR3 is built from 16 residues. CDR1 is SEHNR, CDR2 FQNEAQ, per germline (reference sequence). The DNA for the CDR3 is TGTGCCAGCAGCTTGAACCGGGGAGGGATAGGCTATGGCTACACCTTC. Encoded protein: CASSLNRGGIGYGYTF.

The V and J genes are TRBV6-5 and TRBJ1-2; 8 bases align to TRBD1. Germline CDR1 is MNHEY and CDR2 is SVGAGI. The CDR3 extends over 15 amino acids. V was pared by 6 bases and J by 0 bases, with 6 bases of the junction left unmatched. CDR3 sequence: CASSPRTGTNYGYTF. CDR3 DNA: TGTGCCAGCAGCCCCAGGACAGGGACTAACTATGGCTACACCTTC.

The chain recombines TRBV6-2 or TRBV6-3 with TRBJ2-1; 7 bases align to TRBD1. V dropped 2 bases and J dropped 0; count of bases not matched to a gene: 4. This CDR3 region has 16 residues. CDR1 is MNHEY and CDR2 is SVGEGT in the germline V gene. The CDR3 region has the DNA TGTGCCAGCAGTTACGTAGGGGGCGGCTCCTACAATGAGCAGTTCTTC. Protein sequence: CASSYVGGGSYNEQFF.

This clone was found once. The chain employs TRBV11-3 and TRBJ2-1; 9 bases match TRBD2. Germline V gene lookup returns CDR1 SGHNT and CDR2 YENEEA. Unmatched junction bases numbered 5, after V lost 0 bases and J lost 8 bases. This CDR3 has 15 residues. CDR3 amino acids: CASSLEGTSFYEQFF. The CDR3 nucleotides read TGTGCCAGCAGCTTAGAAGGGACTAGCTTCTATGAGCAGTTCTTC.

DNA of the CDR3: TGTGCCAGCAGCGTCACCCCCGGGACAGGGGGCACTGAAGCTTTCTTT. Its translation: CASSVTPGTGGTEAFF. The chain couples TRBV9 to TRBJ1-1, with TRBD1 matching over 11 bases. The CDR3 sequence is 16 residues long. CDR1 SGDLS and CDR2 YYNGEE come from the germline V gene. After removal of 2 bases from V and 4 bases from J, the junction contained 7 bases not matched to a gene.